This TCR beta chain was found in a study of beta chain features in type 1 diabetes. General study points: The study found fewer insertions and more deletions at VDJ junctions in type 1 diabetes patients. Within each of all four CD4+ subsets, Type 1 diabetes patients had TCRB CDR3s that were moderately but significantly shorter. Small HLA sub-analyses could not settle whether HLA shapes TCRB rearrangement.

Using CD45RO/CCR7/CD25/CD127/CD95/CD27, CD4+ naive, central memory, regulatory and stem cell-like memory cells were sorted. With respect to this clone: What it binds is unknown.

The CDR3 length is 17 residues. Germline V gene data show CDR1 as SGHVS and CDR2 as FNYEAQ. V shed 8 bases and J 0 bases; nucleotides not matched to a gene: 8. The entirety of the isolated RNA underwent reverse transcription, so expressed TCRB transcripts were sequenced. Only in-frame clones appear in the TCRdb table, and some are missing; sequencing was by immunoSEQ multiplex PCR. The table lists roughly 350,000 clones, approximately 9.9% of them singletons. The material sequenced was naive CD4+ T cells from blood. The clonotype was recovered from a woman aged 25 to 39 in good health. The rearrangement uses TRBV7-6 and TRBJ2-6, with 9 bases identical to TRBD2. The CDR3 coding sequence is TGTGCCAGCTCGGCGCGGGAGGGCCTCTCTGGGGCCAACGTCCTGACTTTC. This translates into CASSAREGLSGANVLTF.